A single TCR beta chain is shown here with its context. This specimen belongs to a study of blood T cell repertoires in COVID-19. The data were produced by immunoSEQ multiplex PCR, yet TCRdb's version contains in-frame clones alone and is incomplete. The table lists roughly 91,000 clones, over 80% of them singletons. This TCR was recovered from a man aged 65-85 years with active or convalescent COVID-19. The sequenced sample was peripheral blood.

The CDR3 DNA is TGTGCCAGCAGCTTAGCGTCGTCGGGAAACTCTGGAAACACCATATATTTT. It translates to CASSLASSGNSGNTIYF. The chain uses TRBV7-9 and TRBJ1-3; no clear D. Germline lookup yields CDR1 SEHNR and CDR2 FQNEAQ (reference sequence). This CDR3 is 17 amino acids long. The V gene lost 0 bases and the J gene lost 0 bases, with 12 bases spanning the gap.